The sequence of this TCR beta chain was determined in a study of OX40 agonist ivuxolimab in advanced cancers. Study-level background: Patients enrolled in dose escalation were diagnosed with hepatocellular carcinoma, melanoma, renal cell or head and neck cancer.

Produced via immunoSEQ multiplex PCR; TCRdb's table is partial and in-frame only. Altogether tens of thousands of clones are present, 75% to 90% being singletons, with the ten largest covering roughly 0.66%. CDR1 and CDR2 from the germline V gene are MDHEN and SYDVKM. This CDR3 is 14 amino acids long. Trimming took off 7 bases at V and 2 bases at J, with 12 bases between the two ends. Source: CD4+ or CD8+ T cells sorted from blood, taken in a trial of the OX40 agonist ivuxolimab. This chain uses TRBV28 with TRBJ1-3; D is unresolved. The receptor comes from an adult with an advanced solid tumor such as melanoma, head and neck, liver or kidney cancer. The CDR3 nucleotides are TGTGCCAGCACCCTGAACTACGCTGGAAACACCATATATTTT. This sequence encodes CASTLNYAGNTIYF.